The rows below give T cell receptor beta chains drawn from one sample of a study of blood T cell repertoires in COVID-19. The table came from immunoSEQ multiplex PCR; TCRdb's copy has only in-frame clones and leaves some out. Among more than 100,000 clones, roughly nine tenths were seen once, and the ten largest hold 2.5% to 3.5%. Sequenced material: peripheral blood. All receptors derive from a man in his forties or fifties in a cohort sampled during active COVID-19. The CDR3 runs from the conserved cysteine through the conserved F or W. D genes are given only for firm matches. Size is omitted from some rows. Given values are once, few, many or a class for expanded clones.

D,size,V,J,CDR3,DNA
TRBD2,.,TRBV3-1/TRBV3-2,TRBJ2-5,CASSQGSGGARLVETQYF,TGTGCCAGCAGCCAAGGTAGCGGGGGGGCCCGGTTAGTAGAGACCCAGTACTTC
TRBD1,few,TRBV6-2/TRBV6-3,TRBJ2-7,CASSTGQLSYEQYF,TGTGCCAGCAGTACGGGACAGTTATCCTACGAGCAGTACTTC
TRBD2,.,TRBV19,TRBJ2-5,CASSIGAGGPEETQYF,TGTGCCAGTAGTATAGGGGCGGGGGGGCCGGAGGAGACCCAGTACTTC
.,.,TRBV3-1/TRBV3-2,TRBJ1-5,CASSQDTGHSNQPQHF,TGTGCCAGCAGCCAAGATACCGGACATAGCAATCAGCCCCAGCATTTT
.,.,TRBV4-1,TRBJ2-3,CASSQRTEGTQYF,TGCGCCAGCAGCCAACGGACAGAAGGGACGCAGTATTTT
TRBD1,.,TRBV6-5,TRBJ2-5,CASSWGNRGSETQYF,TGTGCCAGCAGCTGGGGAAACAGGGGATCGGAGACCCAGTACTTC
TRBD2,.,TRBV7-2,TRBJ2-7,CASSLVGGGYSYEQYF,TGTGCCAGCAGCTTAGTAGGCGGGGGTTACTCCTACGAGCAGTACTTC
TRBD2,.,TRBV5-4,TRBJ2-1,CASSLPAGGPDGEQFF,TGTGCCAGCAGCTTGCCAGCGGGGGGGCCTGACGGTGAGCAGTTCTTC
TRBD2,.,TRBV5-4,TRBJ2-7,CASSSRLAGAPYEQYF,TGTGCCAGCAGCTCCAGACTAGCGGGGGCCCCCTACGAGCAGTACTTC
.,.,TRBV15,TRBJ1-3,CATSRIGDRRNTIYF,TGTGCCACCAGCAGGATCGGAGACAGAAGAAACACCATATATTTT
.,.,TRBV5-1,TRBJ1-4,CASSLGRQGGTNEKLFF,TGCGCCAGCAGCTTGGGCAGGCAGGGCGGAACTAATGAAAAACTGTTTTTT
.,.,TRBV28,TRBJ1-2,CESRSDYGYTF,TGCGAGTCGAGGTCGGACTATGGCTACACCTTC
.,.,TRBV19,TRBJ1-5,CASRIGVNSNQPQHF,TGTGCCAGTAGGATCGGGGTAAATAGCAATCAGCCCCAGCATTTT
.,once,TRBV24-1,TRBJ1-2,CATSDATANYGYTF,TGTGCCACCAGTGATGCGACAGCTAACTATGGCTACACCTTC
.,.,TRBV3-1/TRBV3-2,TRBJ1-6,CASSLYAGGSGNSPLHF,TGTGCCAGCAGCCTTTACGCGGGGGGCTCTGGTAATTCACCCCTCCACTTT
TRBD1,.,TRBV5-1,TRBJ2-5,CASSSNRGRQETQYF,TGCGCCAGCAGCTCGAACAGGGGGCGGCAAGAGACCCAGTACTTC
.,once,TRBV7-6,TRBJ2-2,CASSPELTGLSTGELFF,TGTGCCAGCAGCCCGGAACTAACAGGCCTTAGCACCGGGGAGCTGTTTTTT
.,.,TRBV7-2,TRBJ1-6,CASSSALLVNSPLHF,TGTGCCAGCAGCTCTGCCCTGCTAGTCAATTCACCCCTCCACTTT
TRBD1,once,TRBV27,TRBJ1-5,CASGTSGTGNQPQHF,TGTGCCTCAGGTACGTCCGGGACAGGGAACCAGCCCCAGCATTTT
.,.,TRBV6-1,TRBJ2-3,CASSEAGFSTDTQYF,TGTGCCAGCAGTGAGGCAGGGTTTTCGACAGATACGCAGTATTTT
.,once,TRBV6-6,TRBJ2-3,CASSYGLATTDTQYF,TGTGCCAGCAGTTACGGGCTAGCCACCACAGATACGCAGTATTTT
.,once,TRBV7-2,TRBJ2-3,CASSPATGAVTDTQYF,TGTGCCAGCAGCCCCGCGACAGGCGCCGTCACAGATACGCAGTATTTT
TRBD1,.,TRBV7-9,TRBJ1-6,CASSLGTGKNSPLHF,TGTGCCAGCAGCTTGGGGACAGGGAAAAATTCACCCCTCCACTTT
TRBD1,.,TRBV5-1,TRBJ2-3,CASSLAGTGTPDTQYF,TGCGCCAGCAGCTTGGCCGGGACAGGGACGCCAGATACGCAGTATTTT
.,.,TRBV11-3,TRBJ2-5,CASSLGLDWQQETQYF,TGTGCCAGCAGCTTAGGCTTAGACTGGCAGCAAGAGACCCAGTACTTC